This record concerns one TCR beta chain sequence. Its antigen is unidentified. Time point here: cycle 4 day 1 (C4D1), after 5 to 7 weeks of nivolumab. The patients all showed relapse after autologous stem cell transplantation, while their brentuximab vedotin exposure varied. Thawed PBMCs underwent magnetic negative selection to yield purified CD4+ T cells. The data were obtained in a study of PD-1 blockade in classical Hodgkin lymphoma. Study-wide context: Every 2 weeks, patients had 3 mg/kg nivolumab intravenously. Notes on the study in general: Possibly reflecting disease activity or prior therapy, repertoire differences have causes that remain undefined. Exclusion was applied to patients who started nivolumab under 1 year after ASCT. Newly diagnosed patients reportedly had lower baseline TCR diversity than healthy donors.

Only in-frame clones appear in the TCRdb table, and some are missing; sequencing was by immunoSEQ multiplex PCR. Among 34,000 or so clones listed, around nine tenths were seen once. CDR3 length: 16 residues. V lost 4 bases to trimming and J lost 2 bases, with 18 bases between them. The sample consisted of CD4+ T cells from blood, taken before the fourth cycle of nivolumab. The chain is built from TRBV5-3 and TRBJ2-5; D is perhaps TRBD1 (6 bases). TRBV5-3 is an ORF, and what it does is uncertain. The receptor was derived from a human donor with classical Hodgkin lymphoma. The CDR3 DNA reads TGTGCCAGAAGCAAGGACAATCCGGGACAACAAGAGACCCAGTACTTC. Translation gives CARSKDNPGQQETQYF.